The clone carrying this TCR beta chain was seen repeatedly, ten times or more. The target antigen is unknown. Trimming took 0 bases from V and 1 from J, leaving 10 bases between them. The CDR3 loop spans 15 amino acids. The V gene's germline CDR1 is SGHRS and CDR2 YFSETQ. This entry belongs to a study of identical twins. Study-wide results and caveats: For monozygotic twins, models underestimated out-of-frame TCR alpha sharing.

TCRdb ran MiXCR on the 5' RACE reads and lists one entry per CDR3 protein. The table lists roughly 230,000 distinct CDR3 sequences, around 8% of them singletons. These data were likewise used in another study, on yellow fever vaccine responses in identical twins.

Sequenced: CD8+ T cells sorted from blood. The source of this sequence is a young woman in good health. The J gene is TRBJ1-1, the V gene TRBV5-1; D unclear. CDR3 loop: CASSLAWLPNTEAFF. The CDR3 coding sequence is TGCGCCAGCAGCTTGGCCTGGCTGCCGAACACTGAAGCTTTCTTT. The entire variable domain, with the rest obtained from reference TRBV5-1 and TRBJ1-1, is as follows: KAGVTQTPRYLIKTRGQQVTLSCSPISGHRSVSWYQQTPGQGLQFLFEYFSETQRNKGNFPGRFSGRQFSNSRSEMNVSTLELGDSALYLCASSLAWLPNTEAFFGQGTRLTVV.